The rows below give T cell receptor beta chains drawn from one sample of a study of blood T cell repertoires in COVID-19. Produced via immunoSEQ multiplex PCR; TCRdb's table is partial and in-frame only. The sample has some 110,000 clones, roughly 79% seen once; the top ten hold approximately 7%. Material: peripheral blood. All receptors derive from a man in his 70s with active or convalescent COVID-19. Both conserved end residues are part of each CDR3. The D gene is left open where the match is weak. A row's size may be missing; if present it is once, few, many or a size class.

clone size	D gene	V gene	J gene	CDR3 DNA	CDR3 protein
-	TRBD2	TRBV3-1/TRBV3-2	TRBJ2-2	TGTGCCAGCCTAGGACTAGGTGTTAACGGGGAGCTGTTTTTT	CASLGLGVNGELFF
-	-	TRBV27	TRBJ2-7	TGTGCCAGCAGACTACAGGGTAGAACCTACGAGCAGTACTTC	CASRLQGRTYEQYF
-	TRBD1	TRBV30	TRBJ1-6	TGTGCCTGGAGTATCGGGACAGCCTATAATTCACCCCTCCACTTT	CAWSIGTAYNSPLHF
-	TRBD2	TRBV7-2	TRBJ2-3	TGTGCCAGCAGCTTAATGTCTAGCGGGACCGGAGATACGCAGTATTTT	CASSLMSSGTGDTQYF
-	-	TRBV9	TRBJ1-5	TGTGCCAGCAGCCCAGGGACCCAGCATTTT	CASSPGTQHF
-	-	TRBV12-3/TRBV12-4	TRBJ2-7	TGTGCCAGCAGTTCGTTCCCTACCTACGAGCAGTACTTC	CASSSFPTYEQYF
-	-	TRBV7-3	TRBJ2-1	TGTGCCAGCAGCTTAATCCCTAGCCGGCGGTTCAATGAGCAGTTCTTC	CASSLIPSRRFNEQFF
-	-	TRBV9	TRBJ2-2	TGTGCCAGCACTGGGACTAACACCGGGGAGCTGTTTTTT	CASTGTNTGELFF
-	TRBD1	TRBV4-3	TRBJ2-7	TGCGCCAGCAGCCAAGACAGGACAGGGGGCTCCTACGAGCAGTACTTC	CASSQDRTGGSYEQYF
-	TRBD1	TRBV5-8	TRBJ1-3	TGTGCCAGCAGCCCCCGGACAGGGGCGCACACCATATATTTT	CASSPRTGAHTIYF
once	TRBD2	TRBV7-2	TRBJ2-2	TGTGCCAGCAGCTTAGAAGCGGGAGACACCGGGGAGCTGTTTTTT	CASSLEAGDTGELFF
-	-	TRBV7-8	TRBJ2-7	TGTGCCAGCAGCTCGTTCCGCGGAAAGGACTCCTACGAGCAGTACTTC	CASSSFRGKDSYEQYF
-	TRBD2	TRBV28	TRBJ2-7	TGTGCCAGCAGTTTGGCTAGCGGGAGTCTCAACGAGCAGTACTTC	CASSLASGSLNEQYF
once	TRBD2	TRBV9	TRBJ2-2	TGTGCCAGCAGCGCCATGGGCTTGACTAGCGGGGCGAACACCGGGGAGCTGTTTTTT	CASSAMGLTSGANTGELFF
-	TRBD1	TRBV19	TRBJ1-2	TGTGCCAGTACCTCTGGGGGACAGCCCCGCTATGGCTACACCTTC	CASTSGGQPRYGYTF
-	TRBD2	TRBV16	TRBJ2-2	TGTGCCAGCACCCCAGGACTAGCGGCGAACATCGGGGAGCTGTTTTTT	CASTPGLAANIGELFF
once	TRBD2	TRBV7-2	TRBJ2-5	TGTGCCAGCAGCCTCCAGGCAGCGGGGTTCCGGGAGACCCAGTACTTC	CASSLQAAGFRETQYF
-	TRBD2	TRBV11-2	TRBJ2-1	TGTGCCAGCAGCTTAGGGACTAGCGGGGGGAGACGCAATGAGCAGTTCTTC	CASSLGTSGGRRNEQFF
-	TRBD1	TRBV7-2	TRBJ1-6	TGTGCCAGCAGCTTATCACTGGGACAGGGAAATTCACCCCTCCACTTT	CASSLSLGQGNSPLHF
few	TRBD1	TRBV2	TRBJ1-4	TGTGCCAGCATTAGGGACAGGGGGAGCGAAAAACTGTTTTTT	CASIRDRGSEKLFF
-	-	TRBV6-5	TRBJ2-3	TGTGCCAGCAGTTACAGAGGGGAGGCGGCAGATACGCAGTATTTT	CASSYRGEAADTQYF
-	TRBD2	TRBV7-9	TRBJ2-1	TGTGCCAGCAGCTCGGGACTAGCGGGGAACAATGAGCAGTTCTTC	CASSSGLAGNNEQFF
-	TRBD2	TRBV6-2/TRBV6-3	TRBJ2-7	TGTGCCAGCAGTTACTCGGGGCTAGCGGGAAAGTCCTACGAGCAGTACTTC	CASSYSGLAGKSYEQYF